This T cell receptor (beta chain) was captured by sequencing in a study of CXCR3-negative and CXCR3-positive naive CD8 T cells. Broader study findings: For memory CD8+ cells diversity was much lower, but both naive subsets had comparably high diversity. With respect to TRBV-TRBJ usage, naive CXCR3-negative and CXCR3-positive cells were similar; memory differed. CXCR3-positive naive cells had TRB CDR3s that were more hydrophobic than CXCR3-negative naive cells had.

About this clonotype itself: Its antigen is not identified.

Each TRB cDNA library was prepared by 5' RACE (with UMI labels). TCRdb reprocessed the 5' RACE reads and stores each CDR3 protein as one record, lacking DNA. The table gives roughly 80,000 distinct CDR3 sequences; the top ten clones make up about 0.62% of it. The source material was naive CXCR3+ CD8+ T cells from blood. This sample's subset: CD45RO-CCR7+CD27+CD95- naive CD8+ T cells expressing CXCR3 (TNR3+). This receptor was identified in a human donor in good health. Some clones in this sample may be carry-over from other donors' samples.

The CDR3 spells CASSFAALGDEQFF. This chain uses TRBV12-3 or TRBV12-4 with TRBJ2-1. The CDR3 sequence is 14 residues long.